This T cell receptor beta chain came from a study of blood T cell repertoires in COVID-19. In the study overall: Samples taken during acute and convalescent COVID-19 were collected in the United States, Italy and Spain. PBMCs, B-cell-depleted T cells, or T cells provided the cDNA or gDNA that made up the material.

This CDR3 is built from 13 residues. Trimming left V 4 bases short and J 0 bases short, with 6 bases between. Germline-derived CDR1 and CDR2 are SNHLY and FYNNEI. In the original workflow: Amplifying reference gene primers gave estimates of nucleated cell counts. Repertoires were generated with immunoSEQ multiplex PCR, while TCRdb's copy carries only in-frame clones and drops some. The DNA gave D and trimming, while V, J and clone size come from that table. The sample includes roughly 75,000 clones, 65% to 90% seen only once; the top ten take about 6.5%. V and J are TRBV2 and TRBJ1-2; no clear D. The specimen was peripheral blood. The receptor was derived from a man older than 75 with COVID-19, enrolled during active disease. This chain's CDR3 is CASSGETNYGYTF. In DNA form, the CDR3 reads TGTGCCAGCAGTGGTGAGACTAACTATGGCTACACCTTC.